This T cell receptor (beta chain) stems from a study of shared clonotypes between healthy human individuals. For the study at large: Each donor contributed plates that comprised three CD4 naive, three CD4 memory, two CD8 naive and one CD8 memory.

CD45RO-negative, CCR7-selected cells formed the naive CD8 fraction, which excluded terminally differentiated effector memory CD45RA+ cells. Study observations and caveats: Clonotype sharing among donors was expected to depend on sequencing depth.

Concerning this clone itself: Its cognate antigen is unknown.

The assay was immunoSEQ multiplex PCR, and TCRdb's table has in-frame clones only and misses some. The sample lists roughly 590,000 clones, just under 97% occurring once. The CDR3 is made up of 14 amino acids. CDR1 is GTSNPN, CDR2 SVGIG, per germline (reference sequence). V lost 1 base, J lost 0 bases, and 10 bases lay in between. The V gene is TRBV30, the J gene TRBJ2-7, with D maybe TRBD2 (6 bases). Sequencing used naive CD8+ T cells sorted from blood. The clonotype comes from a woman younger than 45 in good health. The CDR3 region has the DNA TGTGCCTGGAGTGGGGACTTTTCCTCCTACGAGCAGTACTTC. This gives the protein CAWSGDFSSYEQYF.